Listed below are T cell receptor beta chains from one sample, sequenced in a study of blood T cells in healthy people across ages. MiXCR was run by TCRdb on the 5' RACE reads, yielding one entry per CDR3 protein. Counted here are about 1.5 million distinct CDR3 sequences, 40% to 45% occurring once; the ten biggest clones make up 4%. Sequenced: blood. These receptors were obtained from a woman aged 18-29 years in good health. Each CDR3 is given with its conserved first and last residue. The order of the fields is V gene, clone size, CDR3 length, J gene, CDR3 protein. Expanded clones get a size class; other rows say once, few or many, or leave the size out.

>TRBV11-2|.|15|TRBJ2-1
CASSLTAADYNEQFF
>TRBV4-3|few|16|TRBJ2-3
CASSHPGLAAPDTQYF
>TRBV27|few|12|TRBJ1-2
CASRGQDYGYTF
>TRBV29-1|.|13|TRBJ1-1
CSVAGTPNTEAFF
>TRBV7-2|.|16|TRBJ2-3
CASSSSLAASTDTQYF
>TRBV7-2|.|17|TRBJ2-1
CASSSVRGRHLDNKQFF
>TRBV12-3/TRBV12-4|.|14|TRBJ2-3
CASSRRRDRLSQYF
>TRBV20-1|once|11|TRBJ2-1
CSVPTQGIEFF
>TRBV12-3/TRBV12-4|.|12|TRBJ2-1
CASSSGFGEQFF
>TRBV7-9|.|11|TRBJ2-7
CASSFTGGQYF
>TRBV12-3/TRBV12-4|.|14|.
CASRLRGQGNIQYF
>TRBV11-2|.|11|TRBJ2-4
CASSPDSIQYF
>TRBV20-1|few|15|TRBJ2-2
CSARDREDNTGELFF
>TRBV6-5|many|14|TRBJ2-5
CASSFGTNGETQYF
>TRBV27|.|17|TRBJ2-1
CASSFAGAGGPYNEQFF
>TRBV9|.|17|TRBJ2-1
CASSVVGIISSYNEQFF
>TRBV7-9|.|15|TRBJ1-1
CASSLPPYRIGTAFF
>TRBV6-5|.|13|TRBJ2-1
CASQDSLYNEQFF
>TRBV28|.|15|TRBJ1-5
CASSPVVGFNQPQHF
>TRBV7-2|.|16|TRBJ2-3
CASSLEGLADTDTQYF
>TRBV9|.|15|TRBJ2-5
CASSPGTDSTNIRYF
>TRBV29-1|few|13|TRBJ2-4
CSVGSREGAIQYF
>TRBV4-3|.|15|TRBJ2-3
CASSQRWGVTDTQYF
>TRBV20-1|few|14|TRBJ1-2
CSARRGSLNYGYTF
>TRBV7-2|.|17|TRBJ1-3
CASSRMGAVSSGNTIYF
>TRBV7-9|.|15|TRBJ1-5
CASSFSGGSNQPQHF
>TRBV12-3/TRBV12-4|few|16|TRBJ2-7
CASSFGTGMDSYEQYF
>TRBV4-2|.|16|TRBJ2-1
CASSQETRGGRDEQFF
>TRBV6-2/TRBV6-3|once|15|TRBJ1-5
CASRTQGAGFQPQHF
>TRBV4-2|.|15|TRBJ2-1
CASTKLAGGIYEQFF
>TRBV24-1|few|16|TRBJ1-2
CATSERRGQGFYGYTF
>TRBV5-6|.|13|TRBJ1-2
CASSIDQGGGYTF
>TRBV6-2/TRBV6-3|once|11|TRBJ1-1
CASSSGQRDFF
>TRBV20-1|.|15|TRBJ2-1
CSAAPGLATYNEQFF
>TRBV6-6|.|16|TRBJ2-2
CASSYDRTGAAGELFF
>TRBV6-5|.|14|TRBJ2-3
CASRRGPYTDTQYF
>TRBV15|few|14|TRBJ2-1
CATSIWNRYNEQFF
>TRBV20-1|few|16|TRBJ2-3
CSARDPRFSPTDTQYF
>TRBV29-1|.|12|TRBJ1-1
CSAVDRGTEAFF
>TRBV2|.|13|TRBJ2-7
CASIQGLNSVQYF
>TRBV14|.|13|TRBJ1-2
CASSGTGPTGYTF
>TRBV9|.|15|TRBJ2-3
CASSVGGMWSDTQYF
>TRBV20-1|once|12|TRBJ2-1
CSARDFTAEQFF
>TRBV24-1|few|16|TRBJ2-3
CATSEARRGYTDTQYF
>TRBV29-1|.|14|TRBJ2-1
CSVSDSFTYNEQFF